This T cell receptor (beta chain) was captured in a study of PD-1 blockade in classical Hodgkin lymphoma (dated by TCRdb to about 2020). With respect to the entire study: Nivolumab dosing was 3 mg/kg intravenously every 2 weeks, continuing until either disease progression or unacceptable toxicity. A peripheral blood immune signature of response to PD-1 blockade in classical Hodgkin lymphoma was defined using TCR beta sequencing and CyTOF.

As to this clone: Its antigen is not yet known. Within one base of it there is no much larger clone, and no base qualities were kept.

Clipping removes 9 bases from V and 3 bases from J, with 8 as the unmatched junction base count. The CDR3 measures 14 amino acids from cysteine to phenylalanine. The sequence is cut down to CDR3 DNA, 42 bases in frame from base 1. Looking up the germline V gene (reference sequence) yields CDR1 LNHDA and CDR2 SQIVND. The investigation overall reported the following: Baseline TCR diversity was reported to be lower in newly diagnosed patients than in healthy donors, and even lower in relapsed/refractory patients. Trial patients with a complete response had baseline diversity similar to that of newly diagnosed patients, while partial responders and progressors had significantly lower diversity. By C4D1, a significant rise was seen in CD4+ TCR diversity but not in CD8+ TCR diversity (p=0.0027 vs p=0.16), and the rise was most apparent among complete responders (p=0.02). Lower diversity was seen in patients whose nivolumab began less than 1 year after ASCT, and these patients were left out of later analyses so that immune reconstitution would not confound the results. The study was limited to a single clinical trial cohort, and causes of repertoire differences, possibly disease activity or prior therapy, remained undefined.

The Qiagen DNeasy kit was used to extract genomic DNA both from unsorted PBMCs and from the negatively selected CD4+ and CD8+ fractions. Using primers that anneal to V and J segments, immunoSEQ multiplex PCR amplified the TCR beta CDR3 regions. A synthetic immune receptor repertoire was used to minimize amplification bias, and remaining bias was computationally removed after sequencing. Per the authors' processing: Custom Python scripts were used to quantify repertoire diversity as the Shannon entropy index. Unsorted, CD4+ and CD8+ repertoires were analyzed separately, except in combined analyses where CD4+ and CD8+ sequences were merged in silico. Clonal expansion was defined as at least a 2-fold frequency increase after treatment relative to C1D1, with a pseudocount of 0.5 for undetected baseline clones. Singleton clones were defined as clones with 0 or 1 copy at C1D1, and non-singleton clones were defined as clones with 2 or more copies. Clones expanded in unsorted samples were labelled as CD4+, CD8+ or unknown by matching protein sequences in sorted samples from the same patient. Wilcoxon tests on paired samples were used to test changes in diversity from C1D1 to C4D1. This is the immuneACCESS table as TCRdb keeps it, with only in-frame sequences that have V and J called. A part of the clones is gone; compared with another copy, unresolved V genes explain less than half, and the rest is unexplained. That table supplies the V and J calls and clone size; D and trimming were determined from the DNA. The sample table records 27,000 or so clones; over 60% of these occur just once. The top ten clonotypes cover about 2.4% of the sample.

Per the publication, the time point label means: cycle 1 day 1 (C1D1), immediately before nivolumab initiation. Every trial patient had relapsed following autologous stem cell transplantation, and prior brentuximab vedotin exposure was what differed among cohorts A, B and C. Magnetic negative selection with a Miltenyi CD4+ T cell isolation kit was used to purify CD4+ T cells from thawed PBMCs. The trial cohort included fewer than 65 patients with relapsed/refractory classical Hodgkin lymphoma, and each patient had a best overall response of complete response, partial response or progressive disease. In the multi-cohort phase II CheckMate 205 trial, trial patients received single-agent nivolumab. An independent review committee assessed best overall response by applying the 2007 International Working Group response criteria. Trial PBMCs were collected just before the start of nivolumab (C1D1) and during therapy at cycle 2 day 1 and cycle 4 day 1. After peripheral blood was drawn into 8 mL Vacutainer Cell Preparation Tubes, PBMCs were isolated by centrifugation and then cryopreserved. Purified CD4+ and CD8+ fractions were prepared only for cases where an additional PBMC sample was available. Magnetically labelled cells were removed on LS columns in a quadroMACS separator, and the flow-through was collected as the purified fraction.

Sequenced material: CD4+ T cells from blood, taken at baseline. This TCR derives from a human donor with classical Hodgkin lymphoma. The chain was built from TRBV19 and TRBJ2-3; TRBD1 agrees with 8 junctional bases. Here is the DNA: TGTGCCAGCACGGACAGGGTCAGGACAGATACGCAGTATTTT. Its protein reads: CASTDRVRTDTQYF.